This entry lists 9 T cell receptor beta chains sequenced from one sample in a study of T cells after yellow fever vaccination. Each CDR3 protein is one row after TCRdb ran MiXCR on the 5' RACE reads. This table holds hundreds of thousands of distinct CDR3 sequences, around 20% found once. The sample in question was PBMCs, obtained before the yellow fever booster vaccination. The source of these receptors is a man aged 18 to 29 who received the YFV17D yellow fever vaccine.

This clonotype was counted a few times. The rearrangement joins TRBV15 to TRBJ1-5, with a possible D match to TRBD1 (6 bases). With 0 bases removed from V and 4 bases from J, the gap between germline ends came to 13 bases. The CDR3 sequence is 16 residues long. Germline-derived CDR1 and CDR2 are LNHNV and YYDKDF (reference sequence). The CDR3 bases are TGTGCCACCAGCAGAGATCCCAGGACAGCTAATCAGCCCCAGCATTTT. It encodes CATSRDPRTANQPQHF.

The chain combines TRBV9 with TRBJ1-3; D is undetermined. CDR1 is SGDLS and CDR2 is YYNGEE in the germline V gene. The ends were cut back, 4 bases at V and 1 base at J, with 18 bases in the middle. The CDR3 is 17 amino acids. Written as DNA, the CDR3 is TGTGCCAGCAGCCCTAGGGTGGGTCGAACTTCTGGAAACACCATATATTTT. Encoded protein: CASSPRVGRTSGNTIYF.

The chain is built from TRBV5-6 and TRBJ1-2; D is unclear. The CDR3 consists of 14 residues. Germline V gives CDR1 SGHDT, CDR2 YYEEEE. With 2 bases removed from V and 0 bases from J, the gap between germline ends came to 8 bases. CDR3 in amino acids: CASSFRSTNYGYTF. The CDR3 nucleotides are TGTGCCAGCAGCTTCAGGAGTACTAACTATGGCTACACCTTC.

The V gene is TRBV12-3 or TRBV12-4, the J gene TRBJ1-1; D remains ambiguous. The CDR3 is 12 residues long. Trimming removed 2 bases from V and 7 bases from J, with 8 bases in between. CDR3 DNA: TGTGCCAGCAGTTTACGTAGGGATGAAGCTTTCTTT. Protein: CASSLRRDEAFF.

The CDR3 loop reads CASSQGRNYGYTF. The CDR3 nucleotides are TGTGCCAGCAGCCAAGGTCGCAACTATGGCTACACCTTC. The rearrangement joins TRBV3-1 to TRBJ1-2, with D hard to call. This CDR3 comprises 13 residues. Germline V gives CDR1 LGHDT, CDR2 YNNKEL (reference sequence). V lost 1 base, J lost 2 bases, and 5 bases lay in between.

In this sample, this clonotype turned up a few times. The genes are TRBV5-1 and TRBJ2-1; 8 bases are shared with TRBD1. This CDR3 is 15 amino acids long. V lost 2 bases to trimming and J lost 7 bases; unmatched junction nucleotides: 8. Germline-derived CDR1 and CDR2 are SGHRS and YFSETQ. This CDR3 is CASSFRGPGLNEQFF. DNA for the CDR3: TGCGCCAGCAGCTTCAGGGGGCCCGGGTTGAATGAGCAGTTCTTC.

J is TRBJ2-7 and V is TRBV9, with 9 bases lining up with TRBD1. The V segment lost 3 bases and the J segment 3 bases; nucleotides outside the gene matches: 4. This CDR3 is built from 14 residues. Germline V gene data show CDR1 as SGDLS and CDR2 as YYNGEE. This chain's CDR3 is CASSAGQGFYEQYF. In DNA, the CDR3 is TGTGCCAGCAGCGCGGGACAGGGTTTCTACGAGCAGTACTTC.

There are a few counts of this clonotype. This chain links TRBV29-1 with TRBJ1-4; possibly TRBD1 for D (5 bases). V was clipped by 7 bases and J by 5 bases, with 11 bases between them. The CDR3 runs 12 residues. The V gene's germline CDR1 is SQVTM and CDR2 ANQGSEA. The CDR3 bases are TGCAGCGGGGGCAGGGCCAATGAAAAACTGTTTTTT. It is translated as CSGGRANEKLFF. Supplemented by reference TRBV29-1 and TRBJ1-4, the full variable domain reads SAVISQKPSRDICQRGTSLTIQCQVDSQVTMMFWYRQQPGQSLTLIATANQGSEATYESGFVIDKFPISRPNLTFSTLTVSNMSPEDSSIYLCSGGRANEKLFFGSGTQLSVL.

This clonotype was counted a few times. The chain has TRBV5-1 and TRBJ2-5, with D maybe TRBD2 (5 bases). The V end lost 0 bases, the J end lost 5 bases, and 17 bases lay between the germline ends. This CDR3 is 16 amino acids long. CDR1 is SGHRS, CDR2 YFSETQ, per germline. CDR3: CASSLAGGTTGETQYF. The CDR3 DNA reads as TGCGCCAGCAGCTTGGCCGGAGGCACCACGGGGGAGACCCAGTACTTC.